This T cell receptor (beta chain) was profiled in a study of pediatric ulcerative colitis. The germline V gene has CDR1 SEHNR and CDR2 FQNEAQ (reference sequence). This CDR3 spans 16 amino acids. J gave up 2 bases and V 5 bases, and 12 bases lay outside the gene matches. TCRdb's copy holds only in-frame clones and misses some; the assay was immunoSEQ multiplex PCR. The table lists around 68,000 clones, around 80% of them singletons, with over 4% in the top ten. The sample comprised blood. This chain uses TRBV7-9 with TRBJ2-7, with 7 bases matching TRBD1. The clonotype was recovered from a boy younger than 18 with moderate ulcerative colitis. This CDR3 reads CASSGRQGHHTYEQYF. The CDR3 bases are TGTGCCAGCAGCGGACGACAGGGCCACCATACCTACGAGCAGTACTTC.